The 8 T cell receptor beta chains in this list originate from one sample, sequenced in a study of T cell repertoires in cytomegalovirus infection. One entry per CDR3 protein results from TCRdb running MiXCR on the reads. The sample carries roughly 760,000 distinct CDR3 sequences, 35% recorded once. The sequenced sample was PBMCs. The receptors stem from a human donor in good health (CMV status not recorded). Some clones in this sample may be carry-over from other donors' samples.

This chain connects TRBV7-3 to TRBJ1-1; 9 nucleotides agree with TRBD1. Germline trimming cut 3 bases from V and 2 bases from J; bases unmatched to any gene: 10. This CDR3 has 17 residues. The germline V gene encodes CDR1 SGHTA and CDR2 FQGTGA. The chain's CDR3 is CASSLRTGARANTEAFF. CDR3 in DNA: TGTGCCAGCAGCTTGCGGACAGGGGCCAGGGCCAACACTGAAGCTTTCTTT. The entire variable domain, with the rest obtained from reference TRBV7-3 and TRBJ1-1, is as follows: GAGVSQTPSNKVTEKGKYVELRCDPISGHTALYWYRQSLGQGPEFLIYFQGTGAADDSGLPNDRFFAVRPEGSVSTLKIQRTERGDSAVYLCASSLRTGARANTEAFFGQGTRLTVV.

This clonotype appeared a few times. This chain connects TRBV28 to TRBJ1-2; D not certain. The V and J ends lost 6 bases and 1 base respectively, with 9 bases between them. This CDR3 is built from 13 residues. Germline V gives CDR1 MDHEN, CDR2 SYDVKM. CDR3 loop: CASSFLVNYGYTF. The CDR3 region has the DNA TGTGCCAGCAGCTTTCTGGTTAACTATGGCTACACCTTC.

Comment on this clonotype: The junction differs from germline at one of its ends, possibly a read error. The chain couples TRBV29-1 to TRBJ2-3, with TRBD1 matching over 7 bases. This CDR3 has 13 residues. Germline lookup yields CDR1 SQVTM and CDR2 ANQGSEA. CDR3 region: CSAPGQRTDTPYF. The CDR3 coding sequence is TGCAGCGCACCGGGACAGAGGACAGATACGCCGTATTTT.

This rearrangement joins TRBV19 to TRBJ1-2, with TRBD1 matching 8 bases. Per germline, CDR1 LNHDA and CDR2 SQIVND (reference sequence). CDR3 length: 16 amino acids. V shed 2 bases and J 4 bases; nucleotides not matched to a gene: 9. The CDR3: CASSIQWTGLSYGYTF. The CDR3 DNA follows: TGTGCCAGTAGTATACAGTGGACAGGGCTTTCCTATGGCTACACCTTC.

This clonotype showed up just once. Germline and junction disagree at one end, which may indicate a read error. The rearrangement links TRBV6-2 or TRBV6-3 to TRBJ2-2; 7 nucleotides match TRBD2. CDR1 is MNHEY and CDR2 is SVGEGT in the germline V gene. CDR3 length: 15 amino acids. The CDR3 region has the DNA TGTGGCAGCAGATCCGGGACTACGAACACCGGGGAGCTGTTTTTT. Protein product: CGSRSGTTNTGELFF.

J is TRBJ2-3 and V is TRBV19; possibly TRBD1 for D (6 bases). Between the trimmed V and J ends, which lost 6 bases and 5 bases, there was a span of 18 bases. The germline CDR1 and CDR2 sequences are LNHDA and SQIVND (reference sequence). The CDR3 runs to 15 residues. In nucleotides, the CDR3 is TGTGCCAGTAGCCGCTATACTGTGGGACAAGATACGCAGTATTTT. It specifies CASSRYTVGQDTQYF.

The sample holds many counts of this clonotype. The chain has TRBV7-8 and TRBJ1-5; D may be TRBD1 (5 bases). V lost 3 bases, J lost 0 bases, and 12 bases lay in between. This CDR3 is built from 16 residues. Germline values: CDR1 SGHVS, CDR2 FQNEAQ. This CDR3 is CASSLRGADSNQPQHF. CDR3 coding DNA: TGTGCCAGCAGCTTGAGAGGGGCGGATAGCAATCAGCCCCAGCATTTT.

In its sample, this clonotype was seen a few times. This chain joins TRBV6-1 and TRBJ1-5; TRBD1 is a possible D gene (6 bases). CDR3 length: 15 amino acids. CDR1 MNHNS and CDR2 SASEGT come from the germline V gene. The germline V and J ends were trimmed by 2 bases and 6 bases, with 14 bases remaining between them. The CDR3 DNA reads TGTGCCAGCAGTGAACGTGGGGGGCGCGTTCAGCCCCAGCATTTT. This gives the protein CASSERGGRVQPQHF.